Given below is one TCR beta chain in context. Its antigen remains unidentified. RNA extraction and reverse transcription yielded cDNA as sequencing template. Here immunoSEQ multiplex PCR was the method, and the copy in TCRdb shows in-frame clones only, minus some. The profile covers hundreds of thousands of clones, with approximately 61% appearing a single time and around 1.2% taken by the ten largest. The data were taken from a study of CD8+ T cells in alopecia areata. Study overall: A 6-month off-drug phase came after tofacitinib, which had lasted 6 to 18 months. Study conclusions and caveats: Higher clonality was seen in lesional scalp than in normal scalp, especially in alopecia totalis/universalis.

CDR1 and CDR2 (germline): SGHRS, YFSETQ. The CDR3 runs to 15 residues. The V end lost 0 bases, the J end lost 0 bases, and 9 bases lay between the germline ends. V gene TRBV5-1 combines with J gene TRBJ2-5; a possible D gene is TRBD1 (6 bases). The sequence came from a human donor with alopecia areata. This specimen was CD4+ T cells sorted from blood, taken at week 0. The CDR3 nucleotides read TGCGCCAGCAGCTTGGGGGGACACCACCAAGAGACCCAGTACTTC. Amino acids: CASSLGGHHQETQYF.